The subject of this entry is one TCR beta chain. Its specificity is unknown. This entry comes from a study of T cells in tuberculosis. Broader study findings: GEM motif frequencies gave 55% to 75% accuracy; the GMM repertoire gave roughly 90%. Active tuberculosis alpha repertoires lay closer to GMM-specific TCRs than controls'.

Per germline, CDR1 SGHRS and CDR2 YFSETQ. With 0 bases removed from V and 5 bases from J, the gap between germline ends came to 14 bases. CDR3 length equals 16 residues. Tuberculin skin test and IGRA determined adolescents' latent tuberculosis status at entry. Sequencing was performed with immunoSEQ multiplex PCR; in TCRdb, only in-frame clones are kept and a portion is missing. The sample consists of over 30,000 clones, around 97% of them appearing once. The receptor was isolated from a donor aged 10-35 years with latent tuberculosis or without tuberculosis infection. Sequencing input: PBMCs. The V and J genes are TRBV5-1 and TRBJ2-2; possibly TRBD1 for D (7 bases). The CDR3 sequence is CASSLERQGGTGELFF. The CDR3 region has the DNA TGCGCCAGCAGCTTGGAACGGCAGGGGGGAACCGGGGAGCTGTTTTTT.